This TCR beta chain was recovered during a study of shared clonotypes between healthy human individuals (dated by TCRdb to the early 2020s). Background for the entire study: The cohort included three men and a couple of women between 18 and 49 years of age. To estimate repertoire size and how much clonotype sharing occurs between individuals, the study deeply sequenced the blood TCR repertoires of roughly 5 healthy adults. Libraries were prepared and TCR repertoires were sequenced by different laboratories using diverse techniques, in order to increase sequencing depth and limit assay-specific biases. Between about 0.9 and 9 billion PBMCs per donor were obtained by leukapheresis. For each donor, three plates each were used for CD4 naive and CD4 memory, two plates were used for CD8 naive, and one plate was used for CD8 memory.

Healthy HIV-negative adults with no recently reported acute infections or vaccinations were included as donors. Every donor was a Caucasian adult residing in Nashville, Tennessee, USA. Magnetic negative selection was used to enrich CD4+ T cells, after which naive cells were positively selected on CD45RA and the negative fraction became the memory subset. Blood was collected by leukapheresis, and PBMCs were isolated by Ficoll-Histopaque density gradient centrifugation and then cryopreserved in liquid nitrogen vapor phase. Purity and quantity of every magnetically sorted T cell population were checked by analytical flow cytometry. Each sorted fraction had its genomic DNA isolated and then quantified by UV absorbance on a Nanodrop 2000c. On this clone: It has no known antigen specificity. No much larger clonotype is one base removed from it; base qualities were not supplied.

The V and J ends are trimmed by 1 base and 1 base, leaving 5 bases between them. Looking up the germline V gene (reference sequence) yields CDR1 SGHKS and CDR2 YYEKEE. Measured from the cysteine to the phenylalanine, the CDR3 is 13 residues long. Just the 39-base CDR3 DNA is kept, in frame starting at base 1. Study-level results and caveats: Across a handful of donors, roughly 5.4% of naive CD4, approximately 4% of naive CD8, roughly 2.3% of memory CD4, and about 0.44% of memory CD8 clonotypes were shared. Naive subsets generally had larger estimated clonotype richness than memory subsets. The small number of donors limited the genetic and exposure-history diversity represented. Sampling was restricted to blood, and TCR repertoires in tissue are likely to differ from TCR repertoires in blood. Rarefaction of sorted-subset datasets indicated incomplete sequencing despite the large sequencing depth. Pairwise subsampling led to the expectation that sequencing depth would affect the degree of clonotype sharing among donors. Compared with non-shared clonotypes, clonotypes shared by all four sorted-subset donors had higher generation probabilities.

Using the deep immunoSEQ assay, multiplex PCR amplified TCR CDR3 regions from genomic DNA. Extracted genomic DNA from each cell subset was spread evenly across all wells of several immunoSEQ 96-well plates, with each plate serving as a replicate. Each replicate PCR for sorted subsets received about 200 ng genomic DNA, equal to roughly 30,000 T cell genomes. Purified libraries were quantified with a Qubit 3.0 fluorometer, sized on a Bioanalyzer 2100, and re-quantified with the KAPA Library Quantification kit. A separate single-read 150-cycle Illumina NextSeq 550 flow cell was used to sequence each immunoSEQ 96-well plate. The authors' pipeline ran thus. Because the immunoSEQ output held only junctional sequences and lacked quality scores, the filtering could not match the filtering applied to full-length reads. To assign V/J genes and CDR3, sequences were annotated using PyIR, a Python wrapper for IgBLAST v1.9, with IMGT germline references. Reads with weak V/J assignments (E-value above 1e-6), missing CDR3, stop codons, out-of-frame junctions, or ambiguous translated residues were removed. V3J clonotypes were defined by identical inferred V gene, J gene, and CDR3 amino acid sequence. To compute the percentage overlap between repertoires, the number of shared unique clonotypes was divided by the size of the smaller repertoire. Repertoire richness was assessed with RTK rarefaction, the Chao1 estimator, and Recon v2.1 estimates of unobserved clonotypes. Generation probabilities were computed with OLGA for all TCRbeta clonotypes obtained by the gDNA method from a handful of donors. TCRdb mirrors the immuneACCESS table, restricted to in-frame sequences. Some clones are absent from its copies; in checked studies, under half trace to an unresolved V gene, and the reason for the others is unknown. The V and J calls and clone size were taken over from that table, and D and trimming were inferred from the DNA. The sample includes approximately 1.5 million clones, with 98% observed a single time. In total, the top ten clones hold 0.4% to 0.55% of the sample.

Here the chain combines TRBV5-5 and TRBJ1-1; the D gene remains uncertain. The TCR originated in a man under 40 in good health. The sequenced material came from naive CD4+ T cells sorted from blood. The cell subset or site label, read with the paper, signifies: CD45RA+ positively selected. The nucleotide sequence reads TGTGCCAGCAGCTTGCTGACGAACACTGAAGCTTTCTTT. It translates as CASSLLTNTEAFF.